One sample yielded the 19 T cell receptor beta chains listed below, sequenced in a study of CD8 T cells in ankylosing spondylitis. TCRdb reprocessed the 5' RACE reads with MiXCR, giving one entry per CDR3 protein. The sample lists about 240,000 distinct CDR3 sequences; 8.6% were seen once. The sample was blood, either unsorted or a sorted T cell fraction (not recorded which). The receptors derive from a male donor with ankylosing spondylitis or in good health (not recorded which).

This clonotype occurred many times. The chain uses TRBV3-1 and TRBJ1-4, with TRBD1 identical over 7 bases. The CDR3 extends over 15 amino acids. Germline CDR1 LGHDT, CDR2 YNNKEL (reference sequence). V was clipped by 3 bases and J by 7 bases; unmatched bases: 8. For the CDR3, the DNA is TGTGCCAGCAGCCAGGAAACAGGGGCCTTTGAAAAACTGTTTTTT. This codes for CASSQETGAFEKLFF.

The gene calls are TRBV5-1 and TRBJ1-1; no reliable D call. Trimming removed 0 bases from V and 6 bases from J, with 15 bases in between. Per germline, CDR1 SGHRS and CDR2 YFSETQ. There are 15 residues in the CDR3. In DNA, the CDR3 is TGCGCCAGCAGCTTGGGCGACGTCCTCGGGTCTGAAGCTTTCTTT. Translating it yields CASSLGDVLGSEAFF.

The chain combines TRBV12-3 or TRBV12-4 with TRBJ2-1; D unresolved. This CDR3 has 12 amino acids. Deletions cut 8 bases from V and 1 base from J, with 6 bases between. As DNA, the CDR3 is TGTGCCAGCCGATTTTCCTACAATGAGCAGTTCTTC. Translation: CASRFSYNEQFF.

This clonotype appeared many times. The chain has TRBV5-1 and TRBJ2-2; unclear D gene. From germline, CDR1 is SGHRS and CDR2 YFSETQ. The V end lost 4 bases, the J end lost 0 bases, and 7 bases lay between the germline ends. There are 14 residues in the CDR3. The CDR3 DNA follows: TGCGCCAGCAGCATGTCCACGAACACCGGGGAGCTGTTTTTT. Amino acids: CASSMSTNTGELFF.

This chain joins TRBV4-3 and TRBJ1-3; D unresolved. V lost 0 bases and J 3 bases, leaving 15 bases between the germline ends. This CDR3 contains 17 residues. Germline assignment: CDR1 LGHNA and CDR2 YSLEER. The CDR3 region has the DNA TGCGCCAGCAGCCAAGATCCGTCAAGGAGAGGTGGAAACACCATATATTTT. Translated, it gives CASSQDPSRRGGNTIYF.

The table lists this clonotype with many counts. This chain uses TRBV12-3 or TRBV12-4 with TRBJ2-1; 7 bases align to TRBD1. The CDR3 runs 12 residues. Trimming at V came to 7 bases and at J to 5 bases, leaving 2 bases not matched to a gene. CDR3: CASMGQNNEQFF. The CDR3 DNA reads TGTGCCAGCATGGGACAGAACAATGAGCAGTTCTTC.

The chain uses TRBV5-1 and TRBJ2-5; 9 positions agree with TRBD1. There are 14 residues in the CDR3. V dropped 4 bases and J dropped 5; count of bases not matched to a gene: 6. Germline CDR1 and CDR2: SGHRS and YFSETQ. The CDR3 DNA sequence: TGCGCCAGCAGCGAGGGACAGGGCTCCGAGACCCAGTACTTC. Protein sequence: CASSEGQGSETQYF. Based on the CDR3 plus reference TRBV5-1 and TRBJ2-5, the full variable domain is KAGVTQTPRYLIKTRGQQVTLSCSPISGHRSVSWYQQTPGQGLQFLFEYFSETQRNKGNFPGRFSGRQFSNSRSEMNVSTLELGDSALYLCASSEGQGSETQYFGPGTRLLVL.

This clonotype has a count of ten or more. The chain recombines TRBV27 with TRBJ1-1; D gene ambiguous. Per the germline V gene, CDR1 is MNHEY and CDR2 is SMNVEV (reference sequence). The CDR3 covers 13 residues. Between the trimmed V and J ends, which lost 0 bases and 10 bases, there was a span of 12 bases. The CDR3 loop is CASSLSYGDAAFF. CDR3 DNA sequence: TGTGCCAGCAGTTTATCGTACGGGGATGCAGCTTTCTTT.

The chain links TRBV7-9 to TRBJ1-1, with D perhaps matching TRBD1 (6 bases). The V gene's germline CDR1 is SEHNR and CDR2 FQNEAQ (reference sequence). CDR3 length: 16 amino acids. The V end lost 2 bases, the J end lost 0 bases, and 13 bases lay between the germline ends. CDR3 in DNA: TGTGCCAGCAGCTTAAGAGGGGGGAAAATGAACACTGAAGCTTTCTTT. Translated: CASSLRGGKMNTEAFF.

This clonotype was recorded many times. This sequence joins TRBV4-3 and TRBJ2-5; unclear D gene. The V end was cut by 0 bases, the J end by 2 bases, with 10 bases between. Germline V gives CDR1 LGHNA, CDR2 YSLEER. This CDR3 has 15 amino acids. The CDR3 spells CASSQDQGRQETQYF. CDR3 DNA: TGCGCCAGCAGCCAAGATCAAGGCAGACAAGAGACCCAGTACTTC.

This clonotype was detected only a few times. This rearrangement joins TRBV7-2 to TRBJ2-3, with unresolved D. V was shortened by 8 bases and J by 0 bases, with 9 bases between the two germline ends. The CDR3 sequence is 13 residues long. Germline V gives CDR1 SGHTA, CDR2 FQGNSA. The DNA of the CDR3 is TGTGCCAGCGGCGGCGCTAGCACAGATACGCAGTATTTT. Residues: CASGGASTDTQYF.

By share of the sample, this clonotype is medium-sized. This chain joins TRBV7-8 and TRBJ2-2; 9 positions match TRBD2. Germline V gene lookup returns CDR1 SGHVS and CDR2 FQNEAQ. With V trimmed by 4 bases and J by 3 bases, 6 bases remained unmatched. This CDR3 contains 16 residues. The DNA of the CDR3 is TGTGCCAGCAGCTCGGGACTAGCCTCCTACACCGGGGAGCTGTTTTTT. Its translation is CASSSGLASYTGELFF.

This clonotype was seen only a few times. This chain links TRBV18 with TRBJ2-3; 8 bases match TRBD1. The CDR3 has 17 amino acids. Germline lookup yields CDR1 KGHSH and CDR2 LQKENI. V shed 3 bases, J shed 0 bases, and the junction held 8 bases outside the gene matches. This chain's CDR3 is CASSPAPTGASTDTQYF. The CDR3 DNA follows: TGTGCCAGCTCACCGGCTCCGACAGGGGCTAGCACAGATACGCAGTATTTT.

This chain links TRBV20-1 with TRBJ2-2; 7 bases align to TRBD1. The J segment lost 4 bases and the V segment lost 3 bases, leaving 14 bases of the junction unmatched. The CDR3 runs to 17 residues. Germline V gene data show CDR1 as DFQATT and CDR2 as SNEGSKA (reference sequence). The CDR3 loop reads CSASQGVGAVTTGELFF. The CDR3 region has the DNA TGCAGTGCTAGTCAGGGGGTTGGGGCAGTAACCACCGGGGAGCTGTTTTTT.

As to this clonotype: A much bigger clone sits one base away, suggesting this may be a read error. This chain joins TRBV12-3 or TRBV12-4 and TRBJ2-1; D uncertain. The CDR3 sequence is 13 residues long. Trimming took 4 bases from V and 5 from J, leaving 9 bases between them. CDR3: CASSSRKNNEQFF. CDR3 coding DNA: TGTGCCAGCAGTTCGAGGAAGAACAATGAGCAGTTCTTC.

This clonotype was seen ten or more times. This chain uses TRBV12-3 or TRBV12-4 with TRBJ2-3; D might be TRBD1 (6 bases). The CDR3 sequence is 14 residues long. The V gene lost 6 bases and the J gene lost 3 bases, with 13 bases spanning the gap. The CDR3 reads CASSLGAATDTQYF. For the CDR3, the DNA is TGTGCCAGCAGCCTGGGGGCGGCTACAGATACGCAGTATTTT.

This clonotype showed up many times. The chain combines TRBV27 with TRBJ1-1, with unresolved D. V was trimmed by 5 bases and J by 1 base, leaving 14 bases between them. The CDR3 is 15 amino acids. Germline loops: CDR1 MNHEY, CDR2 SMNVEV (reference sequence). CDR3 sequence: CASSPSGWGNTEAFF. CDR3 DNA: TGTGCCAGCAGTCCCAGCGGATGGGGGAACACTGAAGCTTTCTTT.

This clonotype was detected ten times or more. J is TRBJ2-3 and V is TRBV7-3; possible D gene TRBD2, 5 bases. Trimming cost V 7 bases and J 4 bases, with 18 bases left between them. CDR3 length: 15 amino acids. Germline lookup yields CDR1 SGHTA and CDR2 FQGTGA. CDR3 amino acids: CASTPGGESPDTQYF. DNA for the CDR3: TGTGCCAGCACCCCAGGTGGGGAGTCCCCAGATACGCAGTATTTT.

This clonotype was counted many times. This chain joins TRBV6-5 and TRBJ2-2, with D unclear. Germline V CDR1 and CDR2: MNHEY, SVGAGI. There are 12 residues in the CDR3. V lost 9 bases, J lost 3 bases, and 8 bases lay in between. The CDR3 region has the DNA TGTGCCAGTGAAGGGTACACCGGGGAGCTGTTTTTT. It specifies CASEGYTGELFF.